This T cell receptor (beta chain) derives from a study of blood T cell repertoires in COVID-19. Looking at the study overall: T cells, B-cell-depleted T cells, or PBMCs supplied cDNA or gDNA.

The ends were cut back, 6 bases at V and 14 bases at J, with 14 bases in the middle. This CDR3 is built from 12 residues. Germline V CDR1 and CDR2: MNHEY, SVGAGI. Sequencing was performed with immunoSEQ multiplex PCR; in TCRdb, only in-frame clones are kept and a portion is missing. The data hold 120,000 to 150,000 clones, with 87% observed a single time. The chain combines TRBV6-5 with TRBJ1-6; D is unclear. This receptor was taken from a man at least 80 years old with acute or convalescent COVID-19. Sequenced input: peripheral blood. The CDR3 here is CASSSFTWSLHF. The CDR3, as DNA: TGTGCCAGCAGCTCATTCACTTGGTCCCTCCACTTT.